This T cell receptor beta chain was observed in a study of cytomegalovirus exposure and HLA in healthy donors. The CDR3 covers 15 residues. From germline, CDR1 is MNHEY and CDR2 SMNVEV (reference sequence). Unmatched junction bases numbered 8, after V lost 4 bases and J lost 4 bases. Study-wide points: A classifier reportedly called cytomegalovirus status with high sensitivity and specificity. Upon later analysis, TCR association rates were observed to vary by HLA locus, being highest for DRB1 and lowest for HLA-C. Analyses of presence and absence presupposed an approximately uniform sequencing depth across donors. Among TCR beta chains, those listed as cytomegalovirus-associated numbered under 200.

Amplification used 60 Vbeta primers and 13 Jbeta primers. TCRdb's copy holds only in-frame clones and misses some; the assay was immunoSEQ multiplex PCR. The sample shows 75,000 to 95,000 clones, about three quarters of them seen only once. A note on this clone: Antigen: not known.

The sequenced sample consisted of PBMCs. V usage is TRBV27 and J usage is TRBJ1-2; 8 bases map to TRBD1. The origin of this receptor is a male donor in good health and CMV-seropositive. CDR3: CASSSAGGDGYGYTF. In nucleotides, the CDR3 is TGTGCCAGCAGTTCCGCAGGGGGCGACGGCTATGGCTACACCTTC.